This T cell receptor beta chain was captured by sequencing in a study of shared clonotypes between healthy human individuals (dated by TCRdb to the early 2020s). General notes on the study: The cohort included a few men and a couple of women between 18 and 49 years of age. Per donor, three plates each were used for CD4 naive and CD4 memory, two for CD8 naive, and one for CD8 memory. To estimate repertoire size and how much clonotype sharing occurs between individuals, the study deeply sequenced the blood TCR repertoires of 5 or 6 healthy adults. Libraries were prepared and TCR repertoires were sequenced by different laboratories using diverse techniques, in order to increase sequencing depth and limit assay-specific biases. Leukapheresis yielded between about 0.85 and 10 billion PBMCs per donor. Study-level results and caveats: Estimated clonotype richness was generally larger for naive than for memory subsets. Higher generation probabilities were observed for clonotypes shared by all four sorted-subset donors than for non-shared clonotypes. Based on pairwise subsampling, the degree of clonotype sharing among donors was expected to be affected by sequencing depth. Only blood was sampled, and tissue TCR repertoires likely differ from those in blood. Sharing across a few donors was observed for about 5% of naive CD4, less than 4% of naive CD8, 2% to 2.5% of memory CD4, and roughly 0.4% of memory CD8 clonotypes. The small number of donors limited the genetic and exposure-history diversity represented. Rarefaction of sorted-subset datasets indicated incomplete sequencing despite the large sequencing depth.

Points on this clone: Its recognized antigen is unknown. Base quality data are lacking; no much larger clone is found one base away.

Via the germline V gene, CDR1 is MGHDK and CDR2 SYGVNS. V is reduced by 7 bases and J by 11 bases, leaving a spacing of 17 bases between them. The CDR3 goes from the cysteine to the phenylalanine over 12 residues. The sequence is cut down to CDR3 DNA, 36 bases in frame from base 1. Healthy HIV-negative adults with no recently reported acute infections or vaccinations were included as donors. All donors were Caucasian adults living in Nashville, Tennessee, USA. CD4+ T cells were enriched by magnetic negative selection, after which naive cells were positively selected on CD45RA and the negative fraction was taken as the memory subset. Blood was collected by leukapheresis, and PBMCs were isolated by Ficoll-Histopaque density gradient centrifugation and then cryopreserved in liquid nitrogen vapor phase. Analytical flow cytometry was used to check the purity and quantity of each magnetically sorted T cell population. Genomic DNA was isolated from each sorted fraction and quantified by UV absorbance on a Nanodrop 2000c.

TCR CDR3 regions were amplified from genomic DNA by multiplex PCR using the deep immunoSEQ assay. For each cell subset, the extracted genomic DNA was distributed evenly across all wells of several immunoSEQ 96-well plates, and each plate served as one replicate. For sorted subsets, each replicate PCR was loaded with roughly 190 ng genomic DNA, equivalent to 30,000 or so T cell genomes. Purified libraries were measured with a Qubit 3.0 fluorometer, size-checked on a Bioanalyzer 2100, and measured again with the KAPA Library Quantification kit. Every immunoSEQ 96-well plate was sequenced on a separate single-read 150-cycle Illumina NextSeq 550 flow cell. The published analysis was carried out like this. Because the immunoSEQ output held only junctional sequences and lacked quality scores, the filtering could not match the filtering applied to full-length reads. To assign V/J genes and CDR3, sequences were annotated using PyIR, a Python wrapper for IgBLAST v1.9, with IMGT germline references. Reads with weak V/J assignments (E-value above 1e-6), missing CDR3, stop codons, out-of-frame junctions, or ambiguous translated residues were removed. A V3J clonotype was defined by an identical inferred V gene, J gene, and CDR3 amino acid sequence. Percentage overlap between repertoires was calculated by dividing the number of shared unique clonotypes by the size of the smaller repertoire. Richness of each repertoire was evaluated using RTK rarefaction, the Chao1 estimator, and Recon v2.1 estimates of unobserved clonotypes. OLGA was used to compute generation probabilities for all TCRbeta clonotypes that the gDNA method yielded from a handful of donors. Drawn from immuneACCESS, this table holds only the in-frame rearrangements with V and J called that TCRdb kept. Clones are partly lost; checked studies trace under half to an unresolved V gene and leave the rest unexplained. The V and J calls and clone size were taken over from that table, and D and trimming were inferred from the DNA. This sample is represented by roughly 2.2 million clones; more than 85% of them were singletons. Around 0.4% of the sample is taken by the ten largest.

The specimen sequenced was naive CD4+ T cells from PBMCs. The meaning of the sample's cell subset or site label: CD45RA+ positively selected. The receptor's source is a man in his late teens or twenties in good health. Some clones in this sample may be carry-over from other donors' samples. The chain was built from TRBV25-1 and TRBJ1-1; the D segment could be TRBD1, given 5 matching bases. The bases read TGTGCCAGCATTTCGTCGGGCGGGGGGGCTTTCTTT. It encodes CASISSGGGAFF.